The entry below gives a single TCR beta chain sequence along with its context. Its antigen is unidentified. The data derive from a study of cytomegalovirus exposure and HLA in healthy donors. Study results and caveats: Presence/absence comparisons presumed near-even sequencing depth among donors. The classifier reportedly diagnosed cytomegalovirus status with high sensitivity and specificity. Productive status was seen about 90% or about 30% of the time for most TCR beta V segments in an earlier analysis.

V lost 5 bases, J lost 10 bases, and 18 bases lay in between. This CDR3 comprises 13 residues. In germline, CDR1 is SGHNT, CDR2 YYREEE (reference sequence). PCR amplification relied on 60 Vbeta primers (plus 13 Jbeta primers). Repertoires were generated with immunoSEQ multiplex PCR, while TCRdb's copy carries only in-frame clones and drops some. The listing contains about 64,000 clones. The sequencing input was PBMCs. This clonotype was obtained from a woman aged 18-29 years in good health and CMV-seronegative. V gene TRBV5-4 combines with J gene TRBJ1-2, with D hard to call. The CDR3 protein is CASREGEVWLYTF. Here the CDR3 DNA reads TGTGCCAGCAGGGAGGGCGAGGTATGGCTCTACACCTTC.